The 30 T cell receptor beta chains in this list originate from one sample, sequenced in a study of shared clonotypes between healthy human individuals. Method: immunoSEQ multiplex PCR; TCRdb's copy keeps in-frame clones and lacks some. Among more than 2 million clones listed, 80% to 95% were seen once. Naive CD8 cells were CD45RO-negative, positively selected for CCR7, excluding terminally differentiated effector memory CD45RA+ cells. The source material was naive CD8+ T cells from PBMCs. All receptors derive from a man aged 18 to 30 in good health. Some clones in this sample may be carry-over from other donors' samples.

V gene TRBV19 combines with J gene TRBJ1-1; D not resolved. This CDR3 is 13 amino acids long. Looked up from germline, CDR1 is LNHDA and CDR2 is SQIVND (reference sequence). V lost 3 bases, J lost 3 bases, and 8 bases lay in between. The CDR3 loop is CASSISGYTEAFF. The CDR3 nucleotides are TGTGCCAGTAGTATCTCGGGGTACACTGAAGCTTTCTTT.

The chain links TRBV2 to TRBJ2-3; unclear D gene. V lost 4 bases and J lost 6, with 17 bases in between. Germline CDR1 reads SNHLY; CDR2 reads FYNNEI. The CDR3 has 15 amino acids. The CDR3 loop is CASSGARTQADTQYF. CDR3 coding DNA: TGTGCCAGCAGTGGAGCGAGGACCCAGGCGGATACGCAGTATTTT.

The count of this clone is one. The chain recombines TRBV21-1 with TRBJ2-7. TRBV21-1 is termed a pseudogene. There are 14 residues in the CDR3. The CDR3 reads CASSNGRGLREQYF. The CDR3, as DNA: TGTGCCAGCAGCAACGGACGGGGCCTACGCGAGCAGTACTTC.

This clone turned up a few times. The gene calls are TRBV10-3 and TRBJ1-1; D not certain. V was shortened by 0 bases and J by 6 bases, with 5 bases between the two germline ends. The germline CDR1 and CDR2 sequences are ENHRY and SYGVKD. CDR3 length: 12 residues. CDR3 in DNA: TGTGCCATCAGTGAGTCCCAAGCTGAAGCTTTCTTT. Encoded protein: CAISESQAEAFF.

The V gene is TRBV2, the J gene TRBJ1-2; tentatively, D is TRBD1 (6 bases). The V and J ends lost 0 bases and 6 bases respectively, with 8 bases between them. Germline V gene sequence: CDR1 SNHLY, CDR2 FYNNEI. This CDR3 comprises 13 residues. Written as DNA, the CDR3 is TGTGCCAGCAGTGAAGCGCACAGGGATGGCTACACCTTC. Protein: CASSEAHRDGYTF. Together with reference TRBV2 and TRBJ1-2, the CDR3 gives the full variable domain: EPEVTQTPSHQVTQMGQEVILRCVPISNHLYFYWYRQILGQKVEFLVSFYNNEISEKSEIFDDQFSVERPDGSNFTLKIRSTKLEDSAMYFCASSEAHRDGYTFGSGTRLTVV.

The chain is built from TRBV4-2 and TRBJ1-1; D not resolved. Trimming shortened V by 2 bases and J by 3 bases, and 10 bases separated the two germline ends. The germline gives CDR1 LGHNA, CDR2 YNFKEQ. The CDR3 runs 14 residues. CDR3 coding DNA: TGTGCCAGCAGCCAACTCGAAACTTACACTGAAGCTTTCTTT. Translated: CASSQLETYTEAFF.

The chain combines TRBV5-4 with TRBJ2-1, with D possibly called TRBD1 or TRBD2 (5 bases each). This CDR3 has 15 amino acids. Germline values: CDR1 SGHNT, CDR2 YYREEE (reference sequence). Deletions cut 0 bases from V and 2 bases from J, with 9 bases between. The CDR3 DNA sequence: TGTGCCAGCAGCTTGGTGGTGGGACCCTACAATGAGCAGTTCTTC. It is translated as CASSLVVGPYNEQFF. The variable domain in full, with the rest retrieved from reference TRBV5-4 and TRBJ2-1, is ETGVTQSPTHLIKTRGQQVTLRCSSQSGHNTVSWYQQALGQGPQFIFQYYREEENGRGNFPPRFSGLQFPNYSSELNVNALELDDSALYLCASSLVVGPYNEQFFGPGTRLTVL.

The chain links TRBV6-1 to TRBJ1-1; no definite D call. The CDR3 extends over 14 amino acids. Germline CDR1 is MNHNS and CDR2 is SASEGT. The ends were cut back, 10 bases at V and 1 base at J, with 16 bases in the middle. The CDR3 region has the DNA TGTGCCACCCCCGTGAGCGGAGGGAACACTGAAGCTTTCTTT. Protein product: CATPVSGGNTEAFF.

This clone came up a few times. This sequence joins TRBV5-1 and TRBJ2-7, with unresolved D. This CDR3 is 8 amino acids long. Trimming took 9 bases from V and 2 from J, leaving 0 bases between them. Germline V CDR1 and CDR2: SGHRS, YFSETQ. In DNA, the CDR3 is TGCGCCACCTACGAGCAGTACTTC. Amino acid sequence: CATYEQYF.

The chain carries TRBV7-9 and TRBJ2-3; perhaps TRBD2 as D (6 bases). CDR3 size: 17 residues. Germline CDR1 is SEHNR and CDR2 is FQNEAQ (reference sequence). Trimming took off 5 bases at V and 0 bases at J, with 18 bases between the two ends. The CDR3: CASSNIWTGASTDTQYF. The CDR3 DNA sequence: TGTGCCAGCAGCAATATATGGACGGGAGCTAGCACAGATACGCAGTATTTT.

The rearrangement uses TRBV6-1 and TRBJ1-5, with no clear D. CDR1 is MNHNS and CDR2 is SASEGT in the germline V gene. With 8 bases removed from V and 6 bases from J, the gap between germline ends came to 17 bases. The CDR3 runs to 14 residues. The CDR3 region is CASVTYRVGQPQHF. The CDR3 nucleotides read TGTGCCAGCGTAACTTATCGGGTGGGTCAGCCCCAGCATTTT.

V gene TRBV7-9 combines with J gene TRBJ1-2, with D possibly TRBD1 on 5 matching bases. CDR1 and CDR2 from the germline V gene are SEHNR and FQNEAQ (reference sequence). This CDR3 is 13 amino acids long. The V and J ends lost 6 bases and 4 bases respectively, with 12 bases between them. CDR3 protein: CASRRGESYGYTF. In DNA, the CDR3 is TGTGCCAGCAGGAGAGGGGAAAGCTATGGCTACACCTTC.

The rearrangement joins TRBV27 to TRBJ1-2, with 7 nucleotides matching TRBD1. J gave up 4 bases and V 0 bases, and 8 bases lay outside the gene matches. Germline lookup yields CDR1 MNHEY and CDR2 SMNVEV (reference sequence). CDR3 size: 16 residues. DNA for the CDR3: TGTGCCAGCAGTTTATCAAGACGGGACAGTTTCTATGGCTACACCTTC. As protein: CASSLSRRDSFYGYTF.

Points on this clone: Other DNA variants within this sample encode the same CDR3. The rearrangement links TRBV19 to TRBJ2-7; weak D call: TRBD2 (6 bases). Germline V gene sequence: CDR1 LNHDA, CDR2 SQIVND (reference sequence). The CDR3 extends over 13 amino acids. The V end was cut by 3 bases, the J end by 1 base, with 7 bases between. The CDR3 here is CASSIGGSYEQYF. CDR3 bases: TGTGCCAGTAGTATTGGAGGGTCCTACGAGCAGTACTTC. Complete variable domain (other parts from reference TRBV19 and TRBJ2-7): DGGITQSPKYLFRKEGQNVTLSCEQNLNHDAMYWYRQDPGQGLRLIYYSQIVNDFQKGDIAEGYSVSREKKESFPLTVTSAQKNPTAFYLCASSIGGSYEQYFGPGTRLTVT.

This chain uses TRBV4-1 with TRBJ2-7, with 12 bases aligning to TRBD2. The CDR3 length is 14 residues. V dropped 6 bases and J dropped 4; count of bases not matched to a gene: 4. Germline V gene sequence: CDR1 MGHRA, CDR2 YSYEKL. The chain's CDR3 is CASSPSGRAYEQYF. As DNA, the CDR3 is TGCGCCAGCAGTCCTAGCGGGAGGGCGTACGAGCAGTACTTC.

CDR3 sequence reads: CASSPGTGIQPQHF. The CDR3 DNA reads as TGTGCCAGCAGCCCTGGGACAGGGATTCAGCCCCAGCATTTT. V and J are TRBV4-2 and TRBJ1-5, with TRBD1 matching 9 bases. V shed 4 bases, J shed 6 bases, and the junction held 4 bases outside the gene matches. Looked up from germline, CDR1 is LGHNA and CDR2 is YNFKEQ. This CDR3 comprises 14 residues.

The chain combines TRBV5-1 with TRBJ2-1, with D unresolved. The V and J ends lost 1 base and 6 bases respectively, with 14 bases between them. CDR1 and CDR2 from the germline V gene are SGHRS and YFSETQ. The CDR3 consists of 15 residues. Here the CDR3 reads CASSLRLPLVNEQFF. The CDR3 coding sequence is TGCGCCAGCAGCTTGAGACTGCCCCTTGTCAATGAGCAGTTCTTC.

This clone has just one count. The chain uses TRBV15 and TRBJ1-2, with no clear D. CDR3 length: 13 residues. Trimming removed 2 bases at V and 1 base at J, with 5 bases between. The germline V gene has CDR1 LNHNV and CDR2 YYDKDF (reference sequence). The CDR3 sequence is CATSRTSNYGYTF. The CDR3 region has the DNA TGTGCCACCAGCAGAACAAGTAACTATGGCTACACCTTC.

This chain joins TRBV28 and TRBJ2-5; 8 bases match TRBD1. The germline gives CDR1 MDHEN, CDR2 SYDVKM. J was trimmed by 1 base and V by 3 bases; bases with no gene match: 7. The length of the CDR3 is 16 residues. The chain's CDR3 is CASSFLTGTGQETQYF. The CDR3 bases are TGTGCCAGCAGTTTCCTCACCGGGACAGGCCAAGAGACCCAGTACTTC.

This rearrangement joins TRBV4-1 to TRBJ2-5; 10 bases are shared with TRBD2. The CDR3 consists of 16 residues. CDR1 is MGHRA and CDR2 is YSYEKL in the germline V gene. Unmatched junction bases numbered 5, after V lost 0 bases and J lost 4 bases. The CDR3 region is CASSQESGLAVETQYF. CDR3 sequence (DNA): TGCGCCAGCAGCCAAGAGTCAGGACTAGCGGTAGAGACCCAGTACTTC.

The chain is built from TRBV4-2 and TRBJ1-2, with D tentatively TRBD1 (5 bases). The CDR3 has 12 amino acids. Germline V CDR1 and CDR2: LGHNA, YNFKEQ. Trimming took 3 bases from V and 4 from J, leaving 6 bases between them. Written as DNA, the CDR3 is TGTGCCAGCAGCCAGGGGCTCTATGGCTACACCTTC. Translation gives CASSQGLYGYTF.

The V call is TRBV27, the J call TRBJ2-7; either TRBD1 or TRBD2 may fit D (6 bases each). Germline V gives CDR1 MNHEY, CDR2 SMNVEV (reference sequence). The CDR3 has 13 residues. Trimming stripped 4 bases from V and 6 bases from J, with 13 bases between. CDR3 nucleotide sequence: TGTGCCAGCAGTTCGCACAGGGACTTCGAGCAGTACTTC. It codes for CASSSHRDFEQYF.

The V call is TRBV6-1, the J call TRBJ2-7, with D possibly being TRBD1 (6 bases). CDR1 is MNHNS and CDR2 is SASEGT in the germline V gene. This CDR3 is 13 amino acids long. The ends were cut back, 5 bases at V and 5 bases at J, with 13 bases in the middle. Here the CDR3 reads CASSPQTGDEQYF. CDR3 in DNA: TGTGCCAGCAGTCCCCAGACAGGAGACGAGCAGTACTTC.

This chain joins TRBV19 and TRBJ1-5; 8 positions match TRBD1. Germline CDR1 reads LNHDA; CDR2 reads SQIVND (reference sequence). CDR3 length equals 14 residues. V lost 8 bases to trimming and J lost 5 bases; unmatched junction nucleotides: 8. In DNA, the CDR3 is TGTGCCAGTGGTCCCCAGGGGGCCTATCAGCCCCAGCATTTT. This sequence encodes CASGPQGAYQPQHF.

V and J are TRBV27 and TRBJ2-3; D is unclear. Trimming took 0 bases from V and 6 from J, leaving 13 bases between them. The germline gives CDR1 MNHEY, CDR2 SMNVEV (reference sequence). This CDR3 comprises 15 residues. The CDR3 sequence: CASSLSMGMRDTQYF. The DNA of the CDR3 is TGTGCCAGCAGTTTATCAATGGGGATGAGGGATACGCAGTATTTT.

This sequence joins TRBV19 and TRBJ1-1; D is unclear. Trimming shortened V by 3 bases and J by 0 bases, and 8 bases separated the two germline ends. This CDR3 contains 14 residues. Germline CDR1 LNHDA, CDR2 SQIVND (reference sequence). The CDR3 nucleotides read TGTGCCAGTAGTATTCGAGCCCTGAACACTGAAGCTTTCTTT. The encoded protein is CASSIRALNTEAFF. Complete variable domain (other parts from reference TRBV19 and TRBJ1-1): DGGITQSPKYLFRKEGQNVTLSCEQNLNHDAMYWYRQDPGQGLRLIYYSQIVNDFQKGDIAEGYSVSREKKESFPLTVTSAQKNPTAFYLCASSIRALNTEAFFGQGTRLTVV.

This chain joins TRBV19 and TRBJ2-7; D not resolved. V lost 4 bases and J 3 bases, leaving 16 bases between the germline ends. Germline-derived CDR1 and CDR2 are LNHDA and SQIVND (reference sequence). The CDR3 is made up of 15 amino acids. The CDR3 is CASSRDRGADYEQYF. The CDR3 DNA reads as TGTGCCAGTAGTAGGGATCGAGGTGCTGACTACGAGCAGTACTTC.

The rearrangement uses TRBV19 and TRBJ1-2; D gene unclear. Trimming left V 3 bases short and J 8 bases short, with 16 bases between. Germline CDR1 LNHDA, CDR2 SQIVND (reference sequence). This CDR3 contains 14 residues. CDR3 DNA: TGTGCCAGTAGTATCTCTTTGAGAGGGAGCGGCTACACCTTC. It specifies CASSISLRGSGYTF.

This chain uses TRBV7-9 with TRBJ2-1; 8 bases are a match to TRBD1. V lost 5 bases, J lost 3 bases, and 6 bases stayed unmatched. This CDR3 region has 15 residues. Germline CDR1 is SEHNR and CDR2 is FQNEAQ (reference sequence). CDR3 sequence reads: CASSPDRAIYNEQFF. CDR3 DNA sequence: TGTGCCAGCAGCCCGGACAGGGCCATCTACAATGAGCAGTTCTTC.

The V and J genes are TRBV4-3 and TRBJ2-2, with D tentatively TRBD2 (5 bases). This CDR3 comprises 15 residues. The V and J ends lost 1 base and 6 bases respectively, with 12 bases between them. Germline V CDR1 and CDR2: LGHNA, YSLEER. In nucleotides, the CDR3 is TGCGCCAGCAGCCAAGTCTTGAAGGAGGCCGGGGAGCTGTTTTTT. This codes for CASSQVLKEAGELFF.